This T cell receptor (beta chain) was identified during a study of cytomegalovirus exposure and HLA in healthy donors. Study results and limitations: In most subjects, TCR beta sequences reportedly gave accurate predictions of HLA-A and HLA-B alleles. Later genetic work tied a missense DCLRE1C variant to beta-chain V and J trimming.

This CDR3 has 14 amino acids. V was trimmed by 7 bases and J by 4 bases, leaving 16 bases between them. Looked up from germline, CDR1 is SNHLY and CDR2 is FYNNEI. Note on this clone: Its antigen is unidentified.

Amplification used 60 Vbeta primers and 13 Jbeta primers. Only in-frame clones appear in the TCRdb table, and some are missing; sequencing was by immunoSEQ multiplex PCR. Among about 93,000 clones listed, approximately 64% were seen once. The chain uses TRBV2 and TRBJ2-5, with D possibly TRBD2 on 6 matching bases. The sequencing input was PBMCs. This sequence originates from a boy between 10 and 17 years old in good health and CMV-seropositive. The CDR3 loop is CASNNREVGETQYF. The CDR3 DNA reads as TGTGCCAGCAATAATAGGGAGGTTGGAGAGACCCAGTACTTC.